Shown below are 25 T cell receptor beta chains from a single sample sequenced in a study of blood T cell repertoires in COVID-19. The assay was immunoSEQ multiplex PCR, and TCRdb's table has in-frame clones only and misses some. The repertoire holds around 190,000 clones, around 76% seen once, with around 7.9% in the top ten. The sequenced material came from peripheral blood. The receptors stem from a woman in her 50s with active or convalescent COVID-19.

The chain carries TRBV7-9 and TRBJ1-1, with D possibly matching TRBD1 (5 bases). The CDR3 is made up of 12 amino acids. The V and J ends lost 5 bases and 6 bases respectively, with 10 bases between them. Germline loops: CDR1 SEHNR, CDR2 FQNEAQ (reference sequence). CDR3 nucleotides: TGTGCCAGCAGCGAGGTGGGGCCTGAAGCTTTCTTT. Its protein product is CASSEVGPEAFF.

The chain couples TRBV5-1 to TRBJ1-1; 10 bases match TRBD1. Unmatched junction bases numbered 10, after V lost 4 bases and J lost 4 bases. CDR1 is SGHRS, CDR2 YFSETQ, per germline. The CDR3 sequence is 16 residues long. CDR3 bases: TGCGCCAGCAGCGCGGGACAGGGGTGGGGTGGCACTGAAGCTTTCTTT. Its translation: CASSAGQGWGGTEAFF.

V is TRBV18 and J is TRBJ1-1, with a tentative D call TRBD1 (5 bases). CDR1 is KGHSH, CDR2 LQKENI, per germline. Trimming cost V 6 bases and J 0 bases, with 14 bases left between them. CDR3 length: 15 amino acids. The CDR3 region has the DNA TGTGCCAGCTCGGGCGGAGGGGAGATGAACACTGAAGCTTTCTTT. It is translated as CASSGGGEMNTEAFF.

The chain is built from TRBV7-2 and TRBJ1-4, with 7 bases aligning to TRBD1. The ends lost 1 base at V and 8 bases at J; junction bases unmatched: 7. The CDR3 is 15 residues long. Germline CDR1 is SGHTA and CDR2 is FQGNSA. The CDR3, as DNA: TGTGCCAGCAGCTTAGAGCTAGGGGGCGGGGAAAAACTGTTTTTT. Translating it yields CASSLELGGGEKLFF.

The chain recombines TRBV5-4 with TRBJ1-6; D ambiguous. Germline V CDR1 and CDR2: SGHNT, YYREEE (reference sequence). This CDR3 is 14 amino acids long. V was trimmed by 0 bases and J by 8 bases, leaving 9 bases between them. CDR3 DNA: TGTGCCAGCAGCTTGGTGGGGAGTGATTCACCCCTCCACTTT. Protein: CASSLVGSDSPLHF.

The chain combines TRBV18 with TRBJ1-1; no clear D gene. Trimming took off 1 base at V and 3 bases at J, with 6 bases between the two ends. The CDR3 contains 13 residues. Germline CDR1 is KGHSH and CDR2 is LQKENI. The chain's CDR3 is CASSPRTDTEAFF. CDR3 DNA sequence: TGTGCCAGCTCACCACGAACAGACACTGAAGCTTTCTTT.

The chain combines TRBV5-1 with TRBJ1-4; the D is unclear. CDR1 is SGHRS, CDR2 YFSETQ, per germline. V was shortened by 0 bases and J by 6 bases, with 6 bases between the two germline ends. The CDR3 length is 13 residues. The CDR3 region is CASSLAPDEKLFF. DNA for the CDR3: TGCGCCAGCAGCTTGGCACCGGATGAAAAACTGTTTTTT. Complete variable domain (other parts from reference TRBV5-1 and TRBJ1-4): KAGVTQTPRYLIKTRGQQVTLSCSPISGHRSVSWYQQTPGQGLQFLFEYFSETQRNKGNFPGRFSGRQFSNSRSEMNVSTLELGDSALYLCASSLAPDEKLFFGSGTQLSVL.

CDR3 DNA sequence: TGTGCCTGGGGTCGCTCCTACGAGCAGTACTTC. Translating it yields CAWGRSYEQYF. The chain uses TRBV30 and TRBJ2-7; D gene unclear. This CDR3 spans 11 amino acids. Germline V CDR1 and CDR2: GTSNPN, SVGIG (reference sequence). V lost 5 bases and J 0 bases, leaving 5 bases between the germline ends. Using reference TRBV30 and TRBJ2-7 for the parts outside the CDR3, the full variable domain is SQTIHQWPATLVQPVGSPLSLECTVEGTSNPNLYWYRQAAGRGLQLLFYSVGIGQISSEVPQNLSASRPQDRQFILSSKKLLLSDSGFYLCAWGRSYEQYFGPGTRLTVT.

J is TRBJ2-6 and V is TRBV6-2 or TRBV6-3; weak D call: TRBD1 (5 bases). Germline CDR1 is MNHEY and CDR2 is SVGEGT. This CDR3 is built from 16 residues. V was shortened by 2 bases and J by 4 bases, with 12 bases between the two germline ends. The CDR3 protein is CASSYQGWSGANVLTF. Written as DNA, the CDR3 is TGTGCCAGCAGTTACCAGGGCTGGTCGGGGGCCAACGTCCTGACTTTC.

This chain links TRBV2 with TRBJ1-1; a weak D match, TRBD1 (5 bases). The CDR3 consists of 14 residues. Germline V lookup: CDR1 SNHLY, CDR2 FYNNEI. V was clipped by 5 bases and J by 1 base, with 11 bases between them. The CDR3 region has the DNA TGTGCCAGCAGTATGGGGGGAGAGAACACTGAAGCTTTCTTT. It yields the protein CASSMGGENTEAFF.

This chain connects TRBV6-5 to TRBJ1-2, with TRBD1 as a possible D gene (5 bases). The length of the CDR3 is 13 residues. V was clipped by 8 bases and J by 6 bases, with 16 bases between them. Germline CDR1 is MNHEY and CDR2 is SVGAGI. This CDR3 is CASQGSKTNGYTF. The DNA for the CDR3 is TGTGCCAGCCAGGGTTCCAAAACTAATGGCTACACCTTC.

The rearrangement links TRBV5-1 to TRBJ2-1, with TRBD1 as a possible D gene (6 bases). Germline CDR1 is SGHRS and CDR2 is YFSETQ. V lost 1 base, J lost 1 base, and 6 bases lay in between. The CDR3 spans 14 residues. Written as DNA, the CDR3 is TGCGCCAGCAGCTTGACAGGGTCCTACAATGAGCAGTTCTTC. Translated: CASSLTGSYNEQFF. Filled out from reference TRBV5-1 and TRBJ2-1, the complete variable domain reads KAGVTQTPRYLIKTRGQQVTLSCSPISGHRSVSWYQQTPGQGLQFLFEYFSETQRNKGNFPGRFSGRQFSNSRSEMNVSTLELGDSALYLCASSLTGSYNEQFFGPGTRLTVL.

CDR3 DNA sequence: TGTGCCAGCAGCAGGGACAGGGACTATGGCTACACCTTC. Protein: CASSRDRDYGYTF. The chain couples TRBV7-9 to TRBJ1-2; 9 bases line up with TRBD1. With V trimmed by 5 bases and J by 3 bases, 1 base remained unmatched. Per germline, CDR1 SEHNR and CDR2 FQNEAQ (reference sequence). This CDR3 region has 13 residues.

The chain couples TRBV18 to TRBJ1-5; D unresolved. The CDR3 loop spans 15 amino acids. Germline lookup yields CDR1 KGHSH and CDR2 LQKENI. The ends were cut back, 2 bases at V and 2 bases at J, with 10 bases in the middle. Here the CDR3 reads CASSPDGLGNQPQHF. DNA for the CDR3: TGTGCCAGCTCACCAGACGGGTTGGGCAATCAGCCCCAGCATTTT. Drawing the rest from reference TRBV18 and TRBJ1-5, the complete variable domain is NAGVMQNPRHLVRRRGQEARLRCSPMKGHSHVYWYRQLPEEGLKFMVYLQKENIIDESGMPKERFSAEFPKEGPSILRIQQVVRGDSAAYFCASSPDGLGNQPQHFGDGTRLSIL.

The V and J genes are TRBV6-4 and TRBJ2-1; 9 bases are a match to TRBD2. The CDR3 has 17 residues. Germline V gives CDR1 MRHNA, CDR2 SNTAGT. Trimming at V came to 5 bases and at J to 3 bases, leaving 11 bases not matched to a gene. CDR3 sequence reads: CASSLLAGLEGYNEQFF. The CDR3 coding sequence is TGTGCCAGCAGTTTACTAGCGGGTCTAGAAGGCTACAATGAGCAGTTCTTC.

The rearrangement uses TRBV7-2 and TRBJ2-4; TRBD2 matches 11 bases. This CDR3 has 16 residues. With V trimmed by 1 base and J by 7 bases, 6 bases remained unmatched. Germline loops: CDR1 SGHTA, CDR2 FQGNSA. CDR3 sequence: CASSLGSGRAGNIQYF. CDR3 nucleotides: TGTGCCAGCAGCTTAGGTAGCGGGAGGGCCGGGAACATTCAGTACTTC.

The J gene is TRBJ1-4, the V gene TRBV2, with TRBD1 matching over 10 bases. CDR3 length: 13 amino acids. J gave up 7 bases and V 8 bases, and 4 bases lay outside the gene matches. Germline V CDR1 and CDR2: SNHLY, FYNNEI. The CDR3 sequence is CASDRGLGEKLFF. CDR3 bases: TGTGCCAGCGACAGGGGGCTTGGTGAAAAACTGTTTTTT.

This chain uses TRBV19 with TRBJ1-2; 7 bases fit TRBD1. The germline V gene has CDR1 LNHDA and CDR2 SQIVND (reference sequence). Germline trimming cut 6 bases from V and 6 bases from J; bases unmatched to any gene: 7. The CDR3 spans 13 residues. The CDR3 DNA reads TGTGCCAGTAGAAAGGACAGGTGGAATGGCTACACCTTC. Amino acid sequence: CASRKDRWNGYTF.

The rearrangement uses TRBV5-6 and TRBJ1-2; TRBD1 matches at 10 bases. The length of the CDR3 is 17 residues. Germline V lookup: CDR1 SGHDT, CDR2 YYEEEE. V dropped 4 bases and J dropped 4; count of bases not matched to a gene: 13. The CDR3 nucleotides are TGTGCCAGCAGCCTGGAGGAGTGGGACAGGGGCGGCTATGGCTACACCTTC. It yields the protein CASSLEEWDRGGYGYTF.

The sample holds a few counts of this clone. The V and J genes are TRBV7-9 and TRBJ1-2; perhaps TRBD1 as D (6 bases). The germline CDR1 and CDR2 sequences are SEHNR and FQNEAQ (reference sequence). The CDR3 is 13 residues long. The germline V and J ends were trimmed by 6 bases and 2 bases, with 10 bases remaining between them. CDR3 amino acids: CASSPGANYGYTF. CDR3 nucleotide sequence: TGTGCCAGCAGTCCAGGGGCCAACTATGGCTACACCTTC.

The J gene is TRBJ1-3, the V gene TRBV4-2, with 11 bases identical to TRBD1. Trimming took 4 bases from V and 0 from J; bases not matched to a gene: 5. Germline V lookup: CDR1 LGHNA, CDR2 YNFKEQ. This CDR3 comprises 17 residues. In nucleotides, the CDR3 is TGTGCCAGCAGCCCACGGACAGGGGGCTTCTCTGGAAACACCATATATTTT. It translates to CASSPRTGGFSGNTIYF.

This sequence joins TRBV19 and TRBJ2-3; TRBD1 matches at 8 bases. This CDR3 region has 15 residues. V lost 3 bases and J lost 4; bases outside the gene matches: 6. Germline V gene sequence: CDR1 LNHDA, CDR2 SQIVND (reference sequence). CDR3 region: CASSMGQASPDTQYF. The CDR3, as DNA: TGTGCCAGTAGTATGGGACAGGCTTCCCCAGATACGCAGTATTTT.

The CDR3 sequence: CASSLGDRGAGYTF. The CDR3 coding sequence is TGCGCCAGCAGCTTGGGGGACAGGGGGGCTGGCTACACCTTC. V usage is TRBV5-1 and J usage is TRBJ1-2; the match to TRBD1 covers 11 bases. Losses at the gene ends were 0 bases for V and 7 bases for J; bases not matched to a gene: 2. The CDR3 is 14 residues long. Germline lookup yields CDR1 SGHRS and CDR2 YFSETQ.

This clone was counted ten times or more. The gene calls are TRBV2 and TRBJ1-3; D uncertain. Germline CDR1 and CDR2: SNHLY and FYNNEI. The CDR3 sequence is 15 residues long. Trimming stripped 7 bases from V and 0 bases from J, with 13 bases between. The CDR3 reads CASMEAASSGNTIYF. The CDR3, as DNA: TGTGCCAGCATGGAGGCAGCGAGCTCTGGAAACACCATATATTTT.

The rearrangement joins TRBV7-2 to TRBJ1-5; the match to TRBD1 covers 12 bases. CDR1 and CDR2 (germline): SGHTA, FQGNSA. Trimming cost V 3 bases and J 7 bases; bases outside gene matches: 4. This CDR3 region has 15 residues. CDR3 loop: CASSFTGTGGQPQHF. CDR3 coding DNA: TGTGCCAGCAGCTTTACCGGGACAGGGGGCCAGCCCCAGCATTTT.